In this sample, the clone carrying this T cell receptor beta chain turned up once. The antigen is undetermined. The data derive from a study of identical twins. Germline values: CDR1 MNHEY, CDR2 SVGAGI. The CDR3 contains 12 residues. The V end lost 5 bases, the J end lost 7 bases, and 11 bases lay between the germline ends. TCRdb analysed the 5' RACE reads with MiXCR anew, one entry per CDR3 protein. The data contain 300,000 or so distinct CDR3 sequences, more than 8% of them seen just once; the ten biggest clones take up 5.5% to 9%. General study findings and limits: Twin-shared out-of-frame alpha sequences were enriched for low generation probability. Findings came from cross-sectional statistics, without long-term follow-up of donors. Twin pairs had excess sharing that was weaker in beta out-of-frame sequences.

The same sample was also used in a study of yellow fever vaccine responses in identical twins. As that report states: Reported findings indicate that twins' vaccine T cell responses seemed partially convergent, partially personalized.

This chain connects TRBV6-5 to TRBJ1-1; D not resolved. Input material: CD8+ T cells sorted from blood. The clonotype comes from a woman under 30 in good health. Here the CDR3 DNA reads TGTGCCAGCAGTCCCCCCTCGATTGAAGCTTTCTTT. Protein: CASSPPSIEAFF.